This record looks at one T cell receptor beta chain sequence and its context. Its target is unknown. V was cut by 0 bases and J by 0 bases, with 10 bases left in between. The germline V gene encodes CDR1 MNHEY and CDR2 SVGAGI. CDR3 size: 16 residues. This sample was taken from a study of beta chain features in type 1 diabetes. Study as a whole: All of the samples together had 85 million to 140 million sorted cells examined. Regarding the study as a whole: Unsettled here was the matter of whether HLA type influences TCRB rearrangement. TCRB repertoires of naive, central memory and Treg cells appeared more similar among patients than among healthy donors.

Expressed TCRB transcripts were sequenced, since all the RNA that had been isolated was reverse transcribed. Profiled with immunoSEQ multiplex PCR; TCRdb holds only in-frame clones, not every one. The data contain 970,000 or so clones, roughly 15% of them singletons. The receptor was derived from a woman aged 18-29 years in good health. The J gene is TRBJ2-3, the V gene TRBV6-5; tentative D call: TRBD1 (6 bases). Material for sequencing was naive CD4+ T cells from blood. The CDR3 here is CASSYSWGPSTDTQYF. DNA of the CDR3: TGTGCCAGCAGTTACTCGTGGGGGCCTAGCACAGATACGCAGTATTTT.